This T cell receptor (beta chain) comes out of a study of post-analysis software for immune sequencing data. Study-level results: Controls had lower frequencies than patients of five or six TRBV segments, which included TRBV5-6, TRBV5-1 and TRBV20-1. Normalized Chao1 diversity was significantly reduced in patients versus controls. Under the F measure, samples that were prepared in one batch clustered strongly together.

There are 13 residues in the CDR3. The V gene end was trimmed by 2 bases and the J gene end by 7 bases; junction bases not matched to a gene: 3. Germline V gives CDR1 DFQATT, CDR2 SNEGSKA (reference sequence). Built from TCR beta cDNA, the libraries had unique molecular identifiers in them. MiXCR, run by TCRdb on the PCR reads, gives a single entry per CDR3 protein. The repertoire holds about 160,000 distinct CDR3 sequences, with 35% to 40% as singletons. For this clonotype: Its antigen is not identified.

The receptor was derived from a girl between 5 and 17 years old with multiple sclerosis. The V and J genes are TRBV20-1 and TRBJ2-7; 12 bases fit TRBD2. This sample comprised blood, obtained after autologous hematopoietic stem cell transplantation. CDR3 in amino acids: CSARLAGGREQYF. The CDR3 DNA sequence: TGCAGTGCTAGACTAGCGGGAGGGCGAGAGCAGTACTTC.